Described below is a single TCR beta chain sequence and its context. Sequenced by immunoSEQ multiplex PCR; TCRdb stores in-frame clones only, minus some. Of 5,000 to 5,500 clones in the sample, approximately 90% are singletons; the top ten hold around 6.1%. This record comes from a study of immune cell composition in non-small cell lung cancer. Normal lung was sampled as far from the tumour as possible, at least 3 cm. Trimming at V came to 6 bases and at J to 2 bases, leaving 6 bases not matched to a gene. CDR1 is LNHDA, CDR2 SQIVND, per germline (reference sequence). The CDR3 extends over 14 amino acids.

The receptor comes from a human donor with non-small cell lung cancer. Some clones in this sample may be carry-over from other donors' samples. Sample: non-adjacent lung tissue. The chain links TRBV19 to TRBJ2-7; TRBD1 matches 8 bases. This CDR3 is CASRREGQAYEQYF. The DNA of the CDR3 is TGTGCCAGTAGGAGAGAGGGACAGGCCTACGAGCAGTACTTC.